The T cell receptor (beta chain) described here comes from a study of blood T cells in healthy people across ages. CDR1 is SGHNT, CDR2 YYREEE, per germline (reference sequence). The ends lost 4 bases at V and 1 base at J; junction bases unmatched: 8. The CDR3 length is 16 residues. Only a few counts were recorded for this clonotype. Through a sample-barcoded 5' primer and a J-beta primer mix, a second PCR was run for roughly 7 to 11 cycles. In TCRdb, the 5' RACE reads were re-called with MiXCR into one record per CDR3 protein. Of approximately 490,000 distinct CDR3 sequences listed, approximately 25% are singletons. The same data also went into a second study, on T cells of mothers and their children.

This receptor was obtained from a boy younger than 18 in good health. The chain couples TRBV5-4 to TRBJ2-5; 9 nucleotides match TRBD1. Sequencing input: blood. The CDR3 is CASSPHRDRVQETQYF. CDR3 sequence (DNA): TGTGCCAGCAGCCCCCACCGGGACAGGGTCCAAGAGACCCAGTACTTC.